This passage covers 14 T cell receptor beta chains from one sample sequenced in a study of CD8 T cells in Susac syndrome. The RNA, about 0.45 to 1 ug, was put through reverse transcription using random hexamers. One entry per CDR3 protein, called by TCRdb with MiXCR from the immunoSEQ multiplex PCR reads. The sample lists roughly 130,000 distinct CDR3 sequences; roughly 96% were seen once. The sequencing input was CD4+ T cells from PBMCs. The origin of the receptors is a human donor in good health.

The chain is built from TRBV29-1 and TRBJ2-1; D perhaps matches TRBD2 (6 bases). The CDR3 totals 11 residues. V shed 4 bases and J shed 6 bases, with 7 bases lying between them. Germline assignment: CDR1 SQVTM and CDR2 ANQGSEA. The CDR3 spells CSVGAGNEQFF. CDR3 in DNA: TGCAGCGTTGGAGCGGGCAATGAGCAGTTCTTC.

The V gene is TRBV13, the J gene TRBJ2-7; 7 nucleotides align to TRBD2. The V and J ends lost 1 base and 1 base, in that order; junction bases with no gene match: 4. Germline V gene sequence: CDR1 PRHDT, CDR2 FYEKMQ (reference sequence). There are 15 residues in the CDR3. CDR3 in DNA: TGTGCCAGCAGCTTAGTTCTGGGGGGGTCCTACGAGCAGTACTTC. The encoded protein is CASSLVLGGSYEQYF.

This rearrangement joins TRBV27 to TRBJ2-7; D not certain. The CDR3 contains 13 residues. Trimming left V 5 bases short and J 6 bases short, with 14 bases between. CDR1 and CDR2 from the germline V gene are MNHEY and SMNVEV (reference sequence). DNA of the CDR3: TGTGCCAGCAGTCCCCTTCCCGGCGGCGAGCAGTACTTC. Translating it yields CASSPLPGGEQYF.

The V and J genes are TRBV2 and TRBJ2-2, with a weak D call TRBD1 (5 bases). The CDR3 is 13 amino acids. The V end was cut by 6 bases, the J end by 3 bases, with 8 bases between. Per the germline V gene, CDR1 is SNHLY and CDR2 is FYNNEI. CDR3 sequence: CASRFRDTGELFF. The CDR3 DNA sequence: TGTGCCAGCAGGTTCAGGGACACCGGGGAGCTGTTTTTT.

The CDR3 DNA reads TGTGCCAGCAGTTTCGAAGGGGCCTCCCCAGTCTACAATGAGCAGTTCTTC. It yields the protein CASSFEGASPVYNEQFF. The rearrangement links TRBV27 to TRBJ2-1, with D tentatively TRBD1 (5 bases). This CDR3 has 17 amino acids. V was shortened by 3 bases and J by 3 bases, with 18 bases between the two germline ends. Looked up from germline, CDR1 is MNHEY and CDR2 is SMNVEV (reference sequence).

This sequence joins TRBV3-1 and TRBJ1-1; possible D gene TRBD1, 5 bases. Germline V CDR1 and CDR2: LGHDT, YNNKEL (reference sequence). The V gene lost 1 base and the J gene lost 4 bases, with 7 bases spanning the gap. This CDR3 region has 13 residues. The CDR3 DNA reads as TGTGCCAGCAGCCAAGTCAGGGTCACTGAAGCTTTCTTT. Translating gives CASSQVRVTEAFF. Variable domain in full (rest from reference TRBV3-1 and TRBJ1-1): DTAVSQTPKYLVTQMGNDKSIKCEQNLGHDTMYWYKQDSKKFLKIMFSYNNKELIINETVPNRFSPKSPDKAHLNLHINSLELGDSAVYFCASSQVRVTEAFFGQGTRLTVV.

The chain is built from TRBV5-1 and TRBJ2-7; 11 bases fit TRBD2. V lost 1 base and J lost 2; bases outside the gene matches: 5. Per germline, CDR1 SGHRS and CDR2 YFSETQ. This CDR3 region has 16 residues. The CDR3 nucleotides read TGCGCCAGCAGCTTGACAGTGACTAGCGGGACCTACGAGCAGTACTTC. Protein product: CASSLTVTSGTYEQYF.

The V gene is TRBV28, the J gene TRBJ1-4; the match to TRBD1 covers 8 bases. Germline assignment: CDR1 MDHEN and CDR2 SYDVKM. V gave up 5 bases and J gave up 4 bases; unmatched junction bases: 9. The CDR3 consists of 16 residues. The CDR3 spells CASSPGQEQNNEKLFF. The CDR3 bases are TGTGCCAGCAGTCCGGGACAGGAACAGAATAATGAAAAACTGTTTTTT.

This chain uses TRBV3-1 with TRBJ2-1; no clear D. There are 13 residues in the CDR3. Germline V gives CDR1 LGHDT, CDR2 YNNKEL (reference sequence). V was trimmed by 3 bases and J by 7 bases, leaving 10 bases between them. CDR3 sequence (DNA): TGTGCCAGCAGCCATGTGACGGTTAATGAGCAGTTCTTC. It codes for CASSHVTVNEQFF.

V and J are TRBV21-1 and TRBJ2-5; the listed D gene, TRBD2, was not tested against the DNA. TRBV21-1 is tagged as a pseudogene. The length of the CDR3 is 16 residues. CDR3 coding DNA: TGTGCCAGCAGCGCCCTCAAGGCGATAACCCAAGAGACCCAGTACTTC. Encoded protein: CASSALKAITQETQYF.

This chain uses TRBV27 with TRBJ2-7; perhaps TRBD1 as D (6 bases). Trimming stripped 6 bases from V and 4 bases from J, with 16 bases between. This CDR3 is built from 14 residues. Germline V CDR1 and CDR2: MNHEY, SMNVEV (reference sequence). The CDR3 reads CASSTGYPKYEQYF. The CDR3, as DNA: TGTGCCAGCAGCACAGGGTACCCCAAGTACGAGCAGTACTTC.

CDR3 sequence reads: CASWGANEKLFF. CDR3 DNA sequence: TGTGCCAGCTGGGGAGCTAATGAAAAACTGTTTTTT. The V gene is TRBV28, the J gene TRBJ1-4; D gene uncertain. This CDR3 region has 12 residues. In germline, CDR1 is MDHEN, CDR2 SYDVKM. The V gene lost 8 bases and the J gene lost 3 bases, with 7 bases spanning the gap.

V gene TRBV6-5 combines with J gene TRBJ2-4, with a weak D call TRBD1 (6 bases). Trimming took 0 bases from V and 7 from J, leaving 10 bases between them. The CDR3 is 14 residues long. In germline, CDR1 is MNHEY, CDR2 SVGAGI. The CDR3, as DNA: TGTGCCAGCAGTTACTCCGAACAGGGTAACATTCAGTACTTC. Translation: CASSYSEQGNIQYF.

The V gene is TRBV7-2, the J gene TRBJ2-3; no reliable D call. This CDR3 is 11 amino acids long. Germline assignment: CDR1 SGHTA and CDR2 FQGNSA. V lost 6 bases, J lost 6 bases, and 7 bases lay in between. DNA of the CDR3: TGTGCCAGCAGTAACCCGGATACGCAGTATTTT. This encodes CASSNPDTQYF.